This TCR beta chain derives from a study of T cells in Graves' hyperthyroidism and ophthalmopathy. Study conclusions and caveats: Ophthalmopathy onset followed model prediction by a median about seven months. Blood also showed most of the thyroid clonotypes that were expanded above 0.001.

This clonotype was found many times. Its antigen is not known. Amplified TCR beta CDR3 regions derived from RNA transcripts. HTBI primers were used for first-round RT-PCR of the TCR CDR3. TCRdb re-analysed the multiplex PCR reads in MiXCR, keeping a single row per CDR3 protein. The sample shows 490,000 or so distinct CDR3 sequences, 40% to 50% of them seen only once. Orbital computed tomography, thyroid ultrasound, serum thyroxine and TRAb, and clinical symptoms together informed the diagnoses. Sequenced sample: peripheral blood or thyroid tissue (not recorded which). The TCR sequence derives from an adult woman with Graves' disease, either hyperthyroidism or ophthalmopathy (not recorded which).

The CDR3 bases are TGCAGTGCTAGAGAGGACGGAGGAGAGACCCAGTACTTC. Its protein product is CSAREDGGETQYF. This chain joins TRBV20-1 and TRBJ2-5, with D possibly being TRBD2 (5 bases). V was pared by 0 bases and J by 4 bases, with 9 bases between. From germline, CDR1 is DFQATT and CDR2 SNEGSKA (reference sequence). The CDR3 consists of 13 residues.